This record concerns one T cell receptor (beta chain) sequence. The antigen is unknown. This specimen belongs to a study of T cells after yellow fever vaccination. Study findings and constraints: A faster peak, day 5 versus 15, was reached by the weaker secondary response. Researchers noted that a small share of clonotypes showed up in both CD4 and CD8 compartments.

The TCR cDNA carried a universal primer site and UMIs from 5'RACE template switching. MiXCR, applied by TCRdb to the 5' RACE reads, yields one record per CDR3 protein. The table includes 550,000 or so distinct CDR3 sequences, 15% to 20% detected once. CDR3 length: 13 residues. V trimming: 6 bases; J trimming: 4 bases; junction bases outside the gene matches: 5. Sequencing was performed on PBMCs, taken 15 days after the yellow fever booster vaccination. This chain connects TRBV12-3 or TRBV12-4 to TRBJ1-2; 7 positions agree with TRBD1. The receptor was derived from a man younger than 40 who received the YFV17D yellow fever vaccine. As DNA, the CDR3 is TGTGCCAGCAGAATGGGACAGAGCTATGGCTACACCTTC. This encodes CASRMGQSYGYTF.